One and the same sample provided the 2 T cell receptor beta chains below, sequenced in a study of cytomegalovirus exposure and HLA in healthy donors. PCR employed 60 Vbeta and 13 Jbeta primers. TCRdb's table, derived via immunoSEQ multiplex PCR, lists solely in-frame clones and lacks some. The top ten clones hold about 3.7% of a sample with around 100,000 clones, more than 80% of them seen once. Sequencing was carried out using PBMCs. These receptors came from a young man in good health and CMV-seronegative.

This sequence joins TRBV4-1 and TRBJ1-1, with D uncertain. Germline loops: CDR1 MGHRA, CDR2 YSYEKL. The CDR3 has 16 residues. V was pared by 1 base and J by 1 base, with 13 bases between. The CDR3 DNA is TGCGCCAGCAGCCAAGTCGGTTGGAGAGAGAACACTGAAGCTTTCTTT. This codes for CASSQVGWRENTEAFF.

This clone appeared once. The chain combines TRBV27 with TRBJ1-6, with 9 bases identical to TRBD1. This CDR3 has 12 residues. Losses at the gene ends were 10 bases for V and 8 bases for J; bases not matched to a gene: 3. The germline gives CDR1 MNHEY, CDR2 SMNVEV (reference sequence). The CDR3 DNA is TGTGCCACCCGGACAGGGGATTCACCCCTCCACTTT. Translation: CATRTGDSPLHF.